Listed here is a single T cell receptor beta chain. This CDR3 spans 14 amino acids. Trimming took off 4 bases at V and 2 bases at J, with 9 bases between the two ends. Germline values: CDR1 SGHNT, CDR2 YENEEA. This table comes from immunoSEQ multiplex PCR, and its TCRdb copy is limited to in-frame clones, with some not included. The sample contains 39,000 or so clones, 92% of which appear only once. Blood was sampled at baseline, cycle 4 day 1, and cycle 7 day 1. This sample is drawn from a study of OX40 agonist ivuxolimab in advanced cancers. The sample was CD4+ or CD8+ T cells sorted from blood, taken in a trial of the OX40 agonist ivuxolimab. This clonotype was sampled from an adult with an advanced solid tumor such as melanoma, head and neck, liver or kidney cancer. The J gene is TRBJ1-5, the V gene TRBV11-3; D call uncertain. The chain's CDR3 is CASSSASGNQPQHF. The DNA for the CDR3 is TGTGCCAGCAGCTCCGCGTCCGGCAATCAGCCCCAGCATTTT.